Shown below are 2 T cell receptor beta chains from a single sample sequenced in a study of blood T cell repertoires in COVID-19 (TCRdb year 2020). Preparation of the library involved the immunoSEQ multiplex PCR assay. TCRdb limited this immuneACCESS table to in-frame rearrangements with V and J called. A share of clones is missing; checked studies link under half to unresolved V genes, and the rest is unexplained. The sample profile shows about 260,000 clones; 70% to 90% of them were found once. The top ten clones comprise 3.5% to 5.5% of the sample. What was sequenced was peripheral blood. The receptors shown here come from a man in his 60s who had recovered from COVID-19.

The rearrangement joins TRBV6-5 to TRBJ1-2; 10 bases fit TRBD1. V lost 6 bases to trimming and J lost 7 bases; unmatched junction nucleotides: 11. From germline, CDR1 is MNHEY and CDR2 SVGAGI. This CDR3 spans 15 amino acids. CDR3 region: CASRDRQGAWSGYTF. The CDR3 coding sequence is TGTGCCAGCAGGGACCGACAGGGGGCGTGGAGTGGCTACACCTTC.

V and J are TRBV14 and TRBJ1-5; maybe TRBD1 (5 bases). Germline assignment: CDR1 SGHDN and CDR2 FVKESK. The germline V and J ends were trimmed by 3 bases and 7 bases, with 16 bases remaining between them. This CDR3 is built from 15 residues. The CDR3 here is CASSQGRGSGQPQHF. The CDR3 coding sequence is TGTGCCAGCAGCCAGGGACGGGGGAGTGGACAGCCCCAGCATTTT.